These T cell receptor beta chains were read from a single sample in a study of blood T cell repertoires in COVID-19. Method: immunoSEQ multiplex PCR; TCRdb's copy keeps in-frame clones and lacks some. There are roughly 250,000 clones in the sample; just under 90% occur only once, and roughly 3.7% lies in the top ten. The specimen was peripheral blood. These receptors originate from a woman between 40 and 50 years old with acute or convalescent COVID-19. Each CDR3 is given with its conserved first and last residue. D genes are given only for firm matches.

d_call v_call cdr3_aa
. TRBV27 CASSGVGINEQFF
TRBD1 TRBV7-2 CASSSSPTGEKSPLHF
. TRBV5-8 CASSIRSGYSNQPQHF
TRBD2 TRBV18 CASSPQPGLGHNEQFF
TRBD1 TRBV24-1 CATSDYARRDSRSTDTQYF
. TRBV5-1 CASSLGAIEETQYF
TRBD1 TRBV10-3 CAISGGTGGWNTEAFF
. TRBV19 CASIQEVGSWAMNTEAFF
. TRBV5-1 CASSTQGNTEAFF
. TRBV5-1 CASGSQGNTEAFF
. TRBV19 CASSNRGWEKTQYF
. TRBV7-8 CASSKRRSTSAIQPQHF
TRBD1 TRBV30 CACQTGGNTIYF
. TRBV5-8 CASSFFAGNTGELFF
. TRBV10-3 CAISGPGGVYGYTF
TRBD2 TRBV6-1 CASSELAGGGRTQYF
. TRBV24-1 CATSDSRRGSDTQYF
. TRBV11-2 CASSRGIGGQETQYF
TRBD1 TRBV3-1/TRBV3-2 CASSQEVGTGNEKLFF
. TRBV3-1/TRBV3-2 CASSQDTGKGQPQHF
. TRBV5-1 CASSLGVENTEAFF
TRBD1 TRBV29-1 CSVEDTGGSYGYTF
. TRBV11-2 CASSSTPSGNTGELFF
. TRBV2 CASSGTRQYF
. TRBV10-1 CASSESGVNYGYTF
. TRBV19 CASSIRNTEAFF
TRBD2 TRBV9 CASSAGGGAGETQYF
TRBD1 TRBV2 CASSKTGGLNQPQHF
. TRBV30 CAWSWGEGYTF
. TRBV30 CAWSPRDTQPVAFF
TRBD1 TRBV3-1/TRBV3-2 CASSRDRNNSPLHF
TRBD1 TRBV24-1 CATSVTDRAGETQYF
TRBD1 TRBV24-1 CATSDPNGQGNHGYTF
. TRBV7-9 CASSLVRASSGDTQYF
TRBD1 TRBV4-1 CASSQRQGSNQPQHF
. TRBV29-1 CSVFVQAAMNTEAFF
TRBD1 TRBV25-1 CASKLTGQGGRETQYF
TRBD1 TRBV11-2 CASSLGQWTGSKHTIYF
. TRBV5-6 CASSLGGRGISAEAFF
TRBD2 TRBV19 CASSSLAGARTDTQYF
TRBD1 TRBV27 CASSLGPGGTVGYGYTF
. TRBV5-1 CASSLNGGTEQETQYF
TRBD1 TRBV12-3/TRBV12-4 CASSLPRGRGYTF
. TRBV3-1/TRBV3-2 CASSQDITGGITYNEQFF
. TRBV6-6 CASSYPESNSPLHF
TRBD2 TRBV19 CASSYRAGTRDTQYF
TRBD1 TRBV5-1 CASSGGTGAQETQYF
. TRBV7-9 CASSLTLAGKTQEKLFF
TRBD1 TRBV4-1 CASSQKSLGGSSTDTQYF
. TRBV9 CASSLNRGNGADTQYF
. TRBV5-8 CASSLELLSGQAQETQYF
TRBD2 TRBV6-4 CASSDGGGGQDTQYF
TRBD2 TRBV5-1 CASTEVAGANTGELFF
TRBD1 TRBV29-1 CSVERGGEAFF
. TRBV6-1 CASSNSYYNEQFF